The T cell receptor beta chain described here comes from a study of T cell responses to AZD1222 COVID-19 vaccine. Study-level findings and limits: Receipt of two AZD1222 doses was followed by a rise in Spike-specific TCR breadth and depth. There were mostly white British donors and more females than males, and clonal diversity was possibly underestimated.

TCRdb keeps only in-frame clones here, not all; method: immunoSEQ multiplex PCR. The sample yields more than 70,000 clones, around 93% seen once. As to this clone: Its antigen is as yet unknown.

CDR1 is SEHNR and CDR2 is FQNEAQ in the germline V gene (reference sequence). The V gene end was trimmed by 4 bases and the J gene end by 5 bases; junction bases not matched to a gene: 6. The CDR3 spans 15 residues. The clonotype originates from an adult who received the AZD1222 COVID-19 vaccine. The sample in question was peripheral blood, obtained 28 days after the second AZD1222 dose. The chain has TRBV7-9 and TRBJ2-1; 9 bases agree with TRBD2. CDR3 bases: TGTGCCAGCAGCTCCCTAGCGGGGACCGACAATGAGCAGTTCTTC. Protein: CASSSLAGTDNEQFF.